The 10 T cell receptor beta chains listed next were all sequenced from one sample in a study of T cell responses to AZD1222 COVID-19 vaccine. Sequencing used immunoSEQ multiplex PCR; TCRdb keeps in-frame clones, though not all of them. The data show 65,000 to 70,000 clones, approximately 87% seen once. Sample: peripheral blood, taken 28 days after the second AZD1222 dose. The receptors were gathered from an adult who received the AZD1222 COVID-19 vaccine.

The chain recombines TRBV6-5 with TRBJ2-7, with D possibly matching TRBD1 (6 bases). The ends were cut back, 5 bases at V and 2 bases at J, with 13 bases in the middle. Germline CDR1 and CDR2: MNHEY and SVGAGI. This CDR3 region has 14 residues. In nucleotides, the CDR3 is TGTGCCAGCAGTCCCACAGGGCCGACCTACGAGCAGTACTTC. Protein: CASSPTGPTYEQYF.

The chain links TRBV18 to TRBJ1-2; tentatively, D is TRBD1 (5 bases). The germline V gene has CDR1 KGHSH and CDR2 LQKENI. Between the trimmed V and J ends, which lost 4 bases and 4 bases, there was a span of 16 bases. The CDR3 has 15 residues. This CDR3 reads CASSHGAEFPYGYTF. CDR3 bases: TGTGCCAGCTCACATGGGGCAGAGTTTCCCTATGGCTACACCTTC.

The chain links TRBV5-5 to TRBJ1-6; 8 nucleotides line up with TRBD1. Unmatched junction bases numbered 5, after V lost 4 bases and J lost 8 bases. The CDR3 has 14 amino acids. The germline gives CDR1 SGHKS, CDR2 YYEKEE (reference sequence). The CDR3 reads CASSNDRGYSPLHF. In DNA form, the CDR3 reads TGTGCCAGCAGCAATGACAGGGGTTATTCACCCCTCCACTTT.

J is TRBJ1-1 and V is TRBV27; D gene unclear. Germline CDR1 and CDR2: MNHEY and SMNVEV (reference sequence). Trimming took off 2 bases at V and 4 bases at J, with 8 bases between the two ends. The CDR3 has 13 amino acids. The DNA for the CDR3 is TGTGCCAGCAGTTTAGCGGGTAGCACTGAAGCTTTCTTT. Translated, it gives CASSLAGSTEAFF.

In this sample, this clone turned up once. DNA for the CDR3: TGTGCCGGGGGGGTTAATGAAAAACTGTTTTTT. It translates to CAGGVNEKLFF. V and J are TRBV6-6 and TRBJ1-4, with a tentative D call TRBD1 (5 bases). V lost 11 bases, J lost 4 bases, and 8 bases lay in between. The CDR3 is 11 residues long. The germline gives CDR1 MNHNY, CDR2 SVGAGI (reference sequence).

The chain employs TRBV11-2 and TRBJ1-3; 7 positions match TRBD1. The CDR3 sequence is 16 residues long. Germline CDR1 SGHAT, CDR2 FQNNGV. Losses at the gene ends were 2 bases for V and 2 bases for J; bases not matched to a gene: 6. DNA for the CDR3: TGTGCCAGCAGCTTATTGAGGGGGCTGGCTGGAAACACCATATATTTT. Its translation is CASSLLRGLAGNTIYF.

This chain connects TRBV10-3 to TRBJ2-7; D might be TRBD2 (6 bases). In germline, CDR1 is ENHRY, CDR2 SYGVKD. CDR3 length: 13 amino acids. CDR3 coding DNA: TGTTCTGGGGCGGCGGGGAGCTCCTACGAGCAGTACTTC. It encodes CSGAAGSSYEQYF.

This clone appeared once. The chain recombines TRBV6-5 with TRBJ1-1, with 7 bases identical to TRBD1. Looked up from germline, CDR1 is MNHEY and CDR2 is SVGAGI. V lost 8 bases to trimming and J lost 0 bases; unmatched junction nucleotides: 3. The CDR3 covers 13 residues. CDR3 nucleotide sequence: TGTGCCAGCCAGGGGGAAATGAACACTGAAGCTTTCTTT. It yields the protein CASQGEMNTEAFF.

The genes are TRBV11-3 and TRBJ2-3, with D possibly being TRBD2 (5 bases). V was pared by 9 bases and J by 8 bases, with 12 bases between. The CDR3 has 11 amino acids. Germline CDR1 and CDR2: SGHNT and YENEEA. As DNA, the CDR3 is TGTGCCAGTGGCGAGGGAGTTACGCAGTATTTT. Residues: CASGEGVTQYF.

The CDR3 bases are TGTGCCAGCAGCGAGACCGGGACAGGGGTTAACTATGGCTACACCTTC. Its protein product is CASSETGTGVNYGYTF. V gene TRBV9 combines with J gene TRBJ1-2, with 10 positions matching TRBD1. The ends lost 3 bases at V and 1 base at J; junction bases unmatched: 6. CDR1 SGDLS and CDR2 YYNGEE come from the germline V gene. The CDR3 totals 16 residues.